The 28 T cell receptor beta chains presented below share a single source sample, sequenced in a study of cytomegalovirus exposure and HLA in healthy donors. Amplification used 60 Vbeta primers and 13 Jbeta primers. Sequenced by immunoSEQ multiplex PCR; TCRdb stores in-frame clones only, minus some. Of tens of thousands of clones listed, roughly 78% are singletons. Sequencing was done on a sample of PBMCs. These receptors came from a male donor in good health and CMV-seropositive.

This chain links TRBV9 with TRBJ2-1; 14 nucleotides align to TRBD2. Germline values: CDR1 SGDLS, CDR2 YYNGEE. V lost 4 bases and J lost 8; bases outside the gene matches: 5. CDR3 size: 15 residues. The chain's CDR3 is CASSPGTSGSDEQFF. The CDR3 DNA follows: TGTGCCAGCAGCCCCGGGACTAGCGGGAGCGATGAGCAGTTCTTC.

This clone was counted once. The DNA for the CDR3 is TGTGCCACCAGCAGTGGGGCAAACTATGGCTACACCTTC. This gives the protein CATSSGANYGYTF. V is TRBV15 and J is TRBJ1-2; D is perhaps TRBD1 (5 bases). Germline V gives CDR1 LNHNV, CDR2 YYDKDF (reference sequence). V lost 3 bases, J lost 2 bases, and 7 bases lay in between. There are 13 residues in the CDR3.

The chain uses TRBV29-1 and TRBJ2-3, with 7 positions matching TRBD1. The CDR3 extends over 13 amino acids. J was trimmed by 4 bases and V by 3 bases; bases with no gene match: 4. Per germline, CDR1 SQVTM and CDR2 ANQGSEA. CDR3 sequence reads: CSVDPQGADTQYF. The DNA for the CDR3 is TGCAGCGTTGACCCCCAGGGGGCAGATACGCAGTATTTT.

The chain links TRBV6-6 to TRBJ1-5; D ambiguous. The V and J ends lost 4 bases and 5 bases respectively, with 15 bases between them. Germline V gene sequence: CDR1 MNHNY, CDR2 SVGAGI (reference sequence). This CDR3 is 15 amino acids long. The CDR3 bases are TGTGCCAGCAGTTTTCGTCCCAGGTCTTATCAGCCCCAGCATTTT. Its protein is CASSFRPRSYQPQHF.

This chain joins TRBV4-2 and TRBJ1-1; no clear D gene. Trimming left V 3 bases short and J 1 base short, with 9 bases between. The germline gives CDR1 LGHNA, CDR2 YNFKEQ. There are 14 residues in the CDR3. The CDR3 nucleotides read TGTGCCAGCAGCCATTTAACTAAGAACACTGAAGCTTTCTTT. Residues: CASSHLTKNTEAFF.

This rearrangement joins TRBV5-4 to TRBJ2-1; D is undetermined. Trimming stripped 0 bases from V and 4 bases from J, with 11 bases between. The CDR3 spans 15 residues. Germline V gives CDR1 SGHNT, CDR2 YYREEE (reference sequence). CDR3 amino acids: CASSLVRNLYNEQFF. As DNA, the CDR3 is TGTGCCAGCAGCTTGGTGCGGAATTTATACAATGAGCAGTTCTTC. The complete variable domain, with remaining parts taken from reference TRBV5-4 and TRBJ2-1, reads ETGVTQSPTHLIKTRGQQVTLRCSSQSGHNTVSWYQQALGQGPQFIFQYYREEENGRGNFPPRFSGLQFPNYSSELNVNALELDDSALYLCASSLVRNLYNEQFFGPGTRLTVL.

V gene TRBV11-3 combines with J gene TRBJ2-7, with 7 bases aligning to TRBD2. The CDR3 sequence is 13 residues long. Germline-derived CDR1 and CDR2 are SGHNT and YENEEA. After removal of 5 bases from V and 7 bases from J, the junction contained 8 bases not matched to a gene. This chain's CDR3 is CASSRTSVGEQYF. CDR3 nucleotides: TGTGCCAGCAGCCGTACTAGCGTGGGAGAGCAGTACTTC.

The rearrangement joins TRBV28 to TRBJ2-7; 14 bases map to TRBD2. The germline V gene has CDR1 MDHEN and CDR2 SYDVKM. The J segment lost 3 bases and the V segment lost 5 bases, leaving 6 bases of the junction unmatched. CDR3 length equals 16 residues. CDR3 protein: CASSDSGTSGGYEQYF. The CDR3 bases are TGTGCCAGCAGTGACTCAGGGACTAGCGGGGGCTACGAGCAGTACTTC.

This clone was detected once. The chain employs TRBV2 and TRBJ2-3, with D tentatively TRBD2 (6 bases). The CDR3 totals 13 residues. V was clipped by 7 bases and J by 6 bases, with 14 bases between them. Germline CDR1 reads SNHLY; CDR2 reads FYNNEI. The CDR3: CASNRGFGDTQYF. In DNA, the CDR3 is TGTGCCAGCAATCGGGGGTTTGGGGATACGCAGTATTTT.

The chain uses TRBV16 and TRBJ1-1; D is unclear. The CDR3 is 14 residues long. Trimming stripped 4 bases from V and 6 bases from J, with 15 bases between. CDR1 is KGHSY, CDR2 FQNENV, per germline. CDR3 bases: TGTGCCAGCAGCCCGGTGGTCGGGTTCCCTGAAGCTTTCTTT. Translation: CASSPVVGFPEAFF.

The chain joins TRBV30 to TRBJ2-3, with D tentatively TRBD2 (6 bases). V dropped 4 bases and J dropped 0 bases, with 17 bases sitting between them. The CDR3 sequence is 16 residues long. CDR1 is GTSNPN and CDR2 is SVGIG in the germline V gene (reference sequence). DNA of the CDR3: TGTGCCTGGACCCTAGGCCTAGCGTCTAGCACAGATACGCAGTATTTT. Its protein product is CAWTLGLASSTDTQYF.

J is TRBJ2-1 and V is TRBV2, with 9 bases that match TRBD1. Germline assignment: CDR1 SNHLY and CDR2 FYNNEI. This CDR3 has 15 amino acids. J was trimmed by 2 bases and V by 6 bases; bases with no gene match: 5. The CDR3 nucleotides read TGTGCCAGCAGGATAGGACAGGGGCCCTACAATGAGCAGTTCTTC. Translated: CASRIGQGPYNEQFF.

This clone was seen many times. V is TRBV6-1 and J is TRBJ2-2, with D maybe TRBD2 (5 bases). This CDR3 is built from 15 residues. Germline V gives CDR1 MNHNS, CDR2 SASEGT. Trimming removed 5 bases from V and 0 bases from J, with 10 bases in between. The CDR3 coding sequence is TGTGCCAGCAGTATAAGCGGAGCGAACACCGGGGAGCTGTTTTTT. It translates to CASSISGANTGELFF.

The chain couples TRBV5-1 to TRBJ2-2; D call uncertain. Trimming took 0 bases from V and 7 from J, leaving 10 bases between them. Germline loops: CDR1 SGHRS, CDR2 YFSETQ. CDR3 length: 14 amino acids. The CDR3 DNA reads as TGCGCCAGCAGCTTGGCCTCTCCGTTCGGGGAGCTGTTTTTT. Amino acids: CASSLASPFGELFF. Drawing the rest from reference TRBV5-1 and TRBJ2-2, the complete variable domain is KAGVTQTPRYLIKTRGQQVTLSCSPISGHRSVSWYQQTPGQGLQFLFEYFSETQRNKGNFPGRFSGRQFSNSRSEMNVSTLELGDSALYLCASSLASPFGELFFGEGSRLTVL.

This clone was seen a handful of times. Other nucleotide sequences from this sample produce the same CDR3. V and J are TRBV5-1 and TRBJ1-1; D is undetermined. CDR3 length: 15 residues. V was trimmed by 0 bases and J by 2 bases, leaving 11 bases between them. Germline CDR1 reads SGHRS; CDR2 reads YFSETQ. Here the CDR3 DNA reads TGCGCCAGCAGCTTGGGTGTACACAGTAACACTGAAGCTTTCTTT. It yields the protein CASSLGVHSNTEAFF.

The rearrangement uses TRBV29-1 and TRBJ2-1; TRBD2 might be the D (6 bases). Germline lookup yields CDR1 SQVTM and CDR2 ANQGSEA. CDR3 length equals 12 residues. The V gene lost 4 bases and the J gene lost 6 bases, with 10 bases spanning the gap. DNA for the CDR3: TGCAGCGTTGCGGGAGTAACCAATGAGCAGTTCTTC. This encodes CSVAGVTNEQFF.

This chain connects TRBV9 to TRBJ2-5; D not certain. Germline V gene sequence: CDR1 SGDLS, CDR2 YYNGEE. The CDR3 has 13 residues. Trimming removed 4 bases from V and 1 base from J, with 8 bases in between. The CDR3 here is CASSSSPQETQYF. Here the CDR3 DNA reads TGTGCCAGCAGCTCTTCCCCCCAAGAGACCCAGTACTTC.

CDR3 in DNA: TGCGCCAGCAGCTTGGGGGAGGGCCGTACCTACGAGCAGTACTTC. As protein: CASSLGEGRTYEQYF. This chain uses TRBV5-1 with TRBJ2-7; 7 bases align to TRBD2. This CDR3 region has 15 residues. Germline V gene data show CDR1 as SGHRS and CDR2 as YFSETQ. With 0 bases clipped from V and 2 bases from J, the junction kept 5 bases outside the gene matches.

V usage is TRBV5-1 and J usage is TRBJ2-7; D possibly corresponds to TRBD1 (6 bases). The length of the CDR3 is 15 residues. The germline gives CDR1 SGHRS, CDR2 YFSETQ. V was trimmed by 3 bases and J by 4 bases, leaving 17 bases between them. CDR3 loop: CASSSLGTSLYEQYF. In DNA form, the CDR3 reads TGCGCCAGCAGCTCCCTCGGGACAAGCTTATACGAGCAGTACTTC.

The chain couples TRBV10-3 to TRBJ2-3; TRBD2 matches 7 bases. The germline gives CDR1 ENHRY, CDR2 SYGVKD. J lost 1 base, V lost 6 bases, and 1 base had no gene match. This CDR3 is 13 amino acids long. The DNA for the CDR3 is TGTGCCATCAGAACTAGCGGCACAGATACGCAGTATTTT. Translated: CAIRTSGTDTQYF.

This CDR3 reads CASSHTTPRGLPTYEQYF. For the CDR3, the DNA is TGTGCCAGCAGTCACACCACACCGAGGGGGCTCCCTACCTACGAGCAGTACTTC. This rearrangement joins TRBV6-7 to TRBJ2-7, with 7 bases fitting TRBD1. TRBV6-7 is an ORF; its function is uncertain. The J segment lost 2 bases and the V segment lost 5 bases, leaving 18 bases of the junction unmatched. This CDR3 spans 18 amino acids.

This chain links TRBV18 with TRBJ1-2; 8 positions match TRBD1. This CDR3 region has 16 residues. CDR1 is KGHSH and CDR2 is LQKENI in the germline V gene. Losses at the gene ends were 3 bases for V and 7 bases for J; bases not matched to a gene: 13. The CDR3 DNA follows: TGTGCCAGCTCACCTCAGGGGGCGTTCAATTCCGGTGGCTACACCTTC. The encoded protein is CASSPQGAFNSGGYTF. Based on the CDR3 plus reference TRBV18 and TRBJ1-2, the full variable domain is NAGVMQNPRHLVRRRGQEARLRCSPMKGHSHVYWYRQLPEEGLKFMVYLQKENIIDESGMPKERFSAEFPKEGPSILRIQQVVRGDSAAYFCASSPQGAFNSGGYTFGSGTRLTVV.

The chain links TRBV27 to TRBJ2-7; possibly TRBD2 for D (7 bases). V was pared by 6 bases and J by 3 bases, with 15 bases between. The CDR3 sequence is 14 residues long. The V gene's germline CDR1 is MNHEY and CDR2 SMNVEV (reference sequence). CDR3 sequence: CASSEGGTGYEQYF. CDR3 in DNA: TGTGCCAGCAGCGAGGGGGGGACGGGCTACGAGCAGTACTTC.

The rearrangement uses TRBV6-5 and TRBJ2-2, with D perhaps matching TRBD2 (5 bases). The ends were cut back, 0 bases at V and 2 bases at J, with 7 bases in the middle. This CDR3 is built from 15 residues. Per the germline V gene, CDR1 is MNHEY and CDR2 is SVGAGI. CDR3 coding DNA: TGTGCCAGCAGTTACTCCAGACTAAACACCGGGGAGCTGTTTTTT. Translated: CASSYSRLNTGELFF.

V gene TRBV27 combines with J gene TRBJ1-2, with unresolved D. This CDR3 comprises 15 residues. The germline CDR1 and CDR2 sequences are MNHEY and SMNVEV (reference sequence). Trimming removed 7 bases from V and 4 bases from J, with 19 bases in between. CDR3 residues: CASIPYPGSPYGYTF. DNA of the CDR3: TGTGCCAGCATCCCCTATCCGGGGTCACCCTATGGCTACACCTTC.

V usage is TRBV5-1 and J usage is TRBJ2-7; TRBD2 matches 10 bases. Germline CDR1 and CDR2: SGHRS and YFSETQ. This CDR3 has 16 residues. V lost 0 bases, J lost 4 bases, and 7 bases stayed unmatched. The CDR3 coding sequence is TGCGCCAGCAGCTTGGGGGGTCTAGCGGGAGTTTACGAGCAGTACTTC. This sequence encodes CASSLGGLAGVYEQYF. The full variable domain, rest sourced from reference TRBV5-1 and TRBJ2-7, is KAGVTQTPRYLIKTRGQQVTLSCSPISGHRSVSWYQQTPGQGLQFLFEYFSETQRNKGNFPGRFSGRQFSNSRSEMNVSTLELGDSALYLCASSLGGLAGVYEQYFGPGTRLTVT.

This chain links TRBV2 with TRBJ2-1, with 8 bases identical to TRBD2. Trimming at V came to 6 bases and at J to 3 bases, leaving 16 bases not matched to a gene. Germline V CDR1 and CDR2: SNHLY, FYNNEI. This CDR3 has 18 residues. The CDR3 DNA is TGTGCCAGCAGCCAGGCACTAGCGGCTAGGAAGGGCTACAATGAGCAGTTCTTC. Its translation is CASSQALAARKGYNEQFF.

J is TRBJ2-7 and V is TRBV11-1, with a weak D call TRBD2 (5 bases). V lost 5 bases, J lost 0 bases, and 20 bases lay in between. This CDR3 region has 17 residues. Germline V gene sequence: CDR1 SGHAT, CDR2 FQDESV (reference sequence). The CDR3 spells CASSPGRLERNSYEQYF. CDR3 bases: TGTGCCAGCAGCCCTGGTCGTCTTGAGCGGAACTCCTACGAGCAGTACTTC.